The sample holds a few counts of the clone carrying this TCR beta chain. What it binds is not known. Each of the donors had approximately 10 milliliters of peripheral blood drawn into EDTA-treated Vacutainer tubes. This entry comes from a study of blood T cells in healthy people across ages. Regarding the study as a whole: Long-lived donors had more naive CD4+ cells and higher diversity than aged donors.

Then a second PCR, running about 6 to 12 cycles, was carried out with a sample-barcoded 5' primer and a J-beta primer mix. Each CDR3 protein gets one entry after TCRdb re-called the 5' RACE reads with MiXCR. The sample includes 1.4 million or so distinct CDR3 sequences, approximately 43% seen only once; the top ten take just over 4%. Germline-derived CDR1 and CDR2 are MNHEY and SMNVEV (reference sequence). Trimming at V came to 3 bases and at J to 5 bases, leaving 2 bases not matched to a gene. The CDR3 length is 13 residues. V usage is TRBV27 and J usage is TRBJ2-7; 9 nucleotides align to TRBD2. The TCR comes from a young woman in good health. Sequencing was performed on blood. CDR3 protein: CASSFSGSNEQYF. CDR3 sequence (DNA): TGTGCCAGCAGTTTTAGCGGGAGTAACGAGCAGTACTTC.